The 14 T cell receptor beta chains presented below share a single source sample, sequenced in a study of response to subunit inactivated influenza vaccine. TCRdb reanalysed the RT-PCR reads using MiXCR and keeps one entry per CDR3 protein. This table has just under 550,000 distinct CDR3 sequences, roughly 25% appearing once. These data were likewise used in another study, on T cells expressing NK-cell markers. As reported in that work: TCR beta libraries carry UMIs added by 5'RACE template switching.

The source was CD4+ T cells sorted from PBMCs, collected 12 days after vaccination. These receptors originate from a man aged 45-60 years who received an inactivated influenza vaccine.

This chain uses TRBV7-9 with TRBJ2-5, with D perhaps TRBD1 or TRBD2 (5 bases each). Trimming stripped 5 bases from V and 1 base from J, with 11 bases between. CDR1 is SEHNR, CDR2 FQNEAQ, per germline (reference sequence). The CDR3 has 14 amino acids. CDR3 DNA: TGTGCCAGCAGCACCCCGGGGCTCCAAGAGACCCAGTACTTC. This translates into CASSTPGLQETQYF.

This clonotype was seen ten or more times. This chain uses TRBV5-1 with TRBJ1-2; D possibly corresponds to TRBD1 (5 bases). V lost 0 bases, J lost 4 bases, and 10 bases lay in between. CDR3 length equals 14 residues. Germline V CDR1 and CDR2: SGHRS, YFSETQ. CDR3 sequence: CASSLGDRSYGYTF. CDR3 nucleotide sequence: TGCGCCAGCAGCTTGGGAGACAGAAGCTATGGCTACACCTTC.

This clonotype turned up a few times. CDR3 loop: CASSQAMFRGSLYGYTF. The CDR3 coding sequence is TGCGCCAGCAGCCAAGCTATGTTCAGGGGCTCCCTCTATGGCTACACCTTC. The chain combines TRBV4-3 with TRBJ1-2, with a weak D call TRBD1 (6 bases). Trimming stripped 1 base from V and 4 bases from J, with 19 bases between. This CDR3 contains 17 residues. Germline CDR1 is LGHNA and CDR2 is YSLEER.

The gene calls are TRBV2 and TRBJ2-5, with 12 bases fitting TRBD1. The CDR3 is made up of 15 amino acids. V trimming: 7 bases; J trimming: 4 bases; junction bases outside the gene matches: 7. The germline V gene has CDR1 SNHLY and CDR2 FYNNEI. In DNA form, the CDR3 reads TGTGCCAGCAAACCGGGACAGGGGGCTGGAGAGACCCAGTACTTC. Protein sequence: CASKPGQGAGETQYF.

The CDR3 spells CASSLARGQGLNEQFF. The CDR3 nucleotides read TGTGCCAGCAGCTTAGCGCGCGGACAGGGGCTTAATGAGCAGTTCTTC. The chain carries TRBV7-2 and TRBJ2-1; 9 bases line up with TRBD1. This CDR3 region has 16 residues. Germline lookup yields CDR1 SGHTA and CDR2 FQGNSA. Trimming cost V 0 bases and J 7 bases; bases outside gene matches: 7.

Regarding this clonotype: An end of the junction does not agree with germline; a read error may underlie this. This chain uses TRBV7-2 with TRBJ1-2; a weak D match, TRBD1 (6 bases). Germline V gene sequence: CDR1 SGHTA, CDR2 FQGNSA. This CDR3 contains 15 residues. The CDR3 spells CASSRTGYSIYGYTF. CDR3 nucleotides: TGCGCCAGCAGCCGTACAGGGTATTCGATCTATGGCTACACCTTC.

The rearrangement links TRBV29-1 to TRBJ2-6; D gene unclear. The CDR3 is 15 residues long. Looked up from germline, CDR1 is SQVTM and CDR2 is ANQGSEA. V shed 1 base and J shed 4 bases, with 11 bases lying between them. The DNA of the CDR3 is TGCAGCGTTGAAGCAAACAGCCACGGGGCCAACGTCCTGACTTTC. Translating gives CSVEANSHGANVLTF.

The chain employs TRBV6-1 and TRBJ1-5; D unclear. Germline V gene sequence: CDR1 MNHNS, CDR2 SASEGT. Trimming stripped 6 bases from V and 3 bases from J, with 9 bases between. The CDR3 contains 13 residues. As DNA, the CDR3 is TGTGCCAGCAGACCCCAAGCCAATCAGCCCCAGCATTTT. Amino acids: CASRPQANQPQHF.

The chain carries TRBV5-6 and TRBJ1-1; tentative D call: TRBD1 (5 bases). V was pared by 0 bases and J by 2 bases, with 20 bases between. Germline lookup yields CDR1 SGHDT and CDR2 YYEEEE. The CDR3 runs to 18 residues. CDR3 coding DNA: TGTGCCAGCAGCTTGGAAAGGAATCGGGGACTCAGAAACACTGAAGCTTTCTTT. This sequence encodes CASSLERNRGLRNTEAFF.

V and J are TRBV30 and TRBJ1-5; D unresolved. CDR1 and CDR2 from the germline V gene are GTSNPN and SVGIG (reference sequence). Trimming took 2 bases from V and 7 from J, leaving 12 bases between them. The CDR3 is 13 residues long. CDR3 protein: CAWSRGLKQPQHF. Here the CDR3 DNA reads TGTGCCTGGAGTAGAGGGTTGAAACAGCCCCAGCATTTT.

The chain links TRBV20-1 to TRBJ2-1; 10 bases map to TRBD2. CDR1 and CDR2 (germline): DFQATT, SNEGSKA (reference sequence). After removal of 1 base from V and 1 base from J, the junction contained 7 bases not matched to a gene. This CDR3 has 17 amino acids. For the CDR3, the DNA is TGCAGTGCTAGAGTATCTAGCGGGGGCCCATCCTACAATGAGCAGTTCTTC. It codes for CSARVSSGGPSYNEQFF.

The genes are TRBV10-3 and TRBJ2-6, with TRBD1 as a possible D gene (5 bases). V shed 9 bases and J shed 0 bases, with 36 bases lying between them. Germline loops: CDR1 ENHRY, CDR2 SYGVKD. The length of the CDR3 is 23 residues. For the CDR3, the DNA is TGTGCCATATTCGACCGAGGCACAGGCAACCCAGATATCCTAAACTCTGGGGCCAACGTCCTGACTTTC. This translates into CAIFDRGTGNPDILNSGANVLTF.

In this sample, this clonotype turned up a few times. The J gene is TRBJ2-2, the V gene TRBV4-1, with D perhaps TRBD2 (7 bases). CDR1 and CDR2 from the germline V gene are MGHRA and YSYEKL. Trimming stripped 1 base from V and 5 bases from J, with 14 bases between. This CDR3 spans 16 amino acids. The CDR3 DNA sequence: TGCGCCAGCAGCCAAGGCGGGGGCTGGAGAACCGGGGAGCTGTTTTTT. It yields the protein CASSQGGGWRTGELFF.

This chain joins TRBV7-2 and TRBJ1-3; D perhaps matches TRBD1 (5 bases). Trimming removed 5 bases at V and 0 bases at J, with 14 bases between. The germline gives CDR1 SGHTA, CDR2 FQGNSA. This CDR3 is 16 amino acids long. DNA for the CDR3: TGTGCCAGCAGCAAGGGGCTCCTCCTCTCTGGAAACACCATATATTTT. It codes for CASSKGLLLSGNTIYF.